The sequence of this T cell receptor (beta chain) was determined in a study of long-term antiretroviral therapy in people with HIV. Overall study context: The 2015 recommendation for immediate ART came about a decade after the earliest samples. The study's findings and limits: ART adherence, viral resistance and therapy changes went undocumented. Diversity increased after ART yet remained lower than in transplant donor controls. Clonotypes expanded prior to ART showed repertoire dominance at all sampled time points.

The CDR3 totals 14 residues. Trimming removed 2 bases at V and 1 base at J, with 9 bases between. CDR1 is SGHRS, CDR2 YFSETQ, per germline. Concerning this clone: The antigen is unknown.

Samples were assayed with immunoSEQ v3.0 at survey level. TCRdb's table, derived via immunoSEQ multiplex PCR, lists solely in-frame clones and lacks some. The sample lists about 30,000 clones, about three quarters occurring once. The chain carries TRBV5-1 and TRBJ1-1; no reliable D call. The origin of this receptor is a man aged 18-30 years with HIV. Specimen: unsorted PBMCs, collected 1.5 years before starting antiretroviral therapy. CDR3 region: CASSLAPPNTEAFF. The CDR3 DNA reads TGCGCCAGCAGCTTAGCACCGCCGAACACTGAAGCTTTCTTT.